This TCR beta chain was profiled in a study of blood T cell repertoires in COVID-19. As for the study in general: Both acute and convalescent COVID-19 samples were obtained from the United States, Italy and Spain. Sources were T cells, B-cell-depleted T cells, or PBMCs; the material itself was cDNA or gDNA.

Assay: immunoSEQ multiplex PCR; the TCRdb copy retains only in-frame clones and omits some. The sample includes hundreds of thousands of clones, around 86% of them seen just once. This clonotype was obtained from a woman younger than 45 with active or convalescent COVID-19. Input material: peripheral blood.

The CDR3 DNA sequence: TGTGCCAGCAGTCAAACTAGCGTCTCCTACAATGAGCAGTTCTTC. Amino acids: CASSQTSVSYNEQFF. V is TRBV2 and J is TRBJ2-1; 7 bases are shared with TRBD2. This CDR3 comprises 15 residues. The J segment lost 0 bases and the V segment lost 5 bases, leaving 4 bases of the junction unmatched. Germline values: CDR1 SNHLY, CDR2 FYNNEI. The variable domain in full, with the rest retrieved from reference TRBV2 and TRBJ2-1, is EPEVTQTPSHQVTQMGQEVILRCVPISNHLYFYWYRQILGQKVEFLVSFYNNEISEKSEIFDDQFSVERPDGSNFTLKIRSTKLEDSAMYFCASSQTSVSYNEQFFGPGTRLTVL.